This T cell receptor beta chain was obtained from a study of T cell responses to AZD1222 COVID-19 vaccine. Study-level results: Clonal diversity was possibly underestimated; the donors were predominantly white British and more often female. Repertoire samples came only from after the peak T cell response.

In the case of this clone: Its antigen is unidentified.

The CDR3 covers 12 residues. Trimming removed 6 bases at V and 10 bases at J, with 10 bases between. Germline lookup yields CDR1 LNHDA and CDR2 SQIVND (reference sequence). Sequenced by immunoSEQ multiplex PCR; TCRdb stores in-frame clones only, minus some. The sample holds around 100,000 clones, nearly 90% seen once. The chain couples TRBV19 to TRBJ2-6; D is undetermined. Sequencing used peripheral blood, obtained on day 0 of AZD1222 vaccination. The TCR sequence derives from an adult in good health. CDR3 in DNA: TGTGCCAGTAGCCACCGTAGGAACGTCCTGACTTTC. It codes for CASSHRRNVLTF.